The T cell receptor beta chain under discussion was sequenced for a study of cytomegalovirus exposure and HLA in healthy donors. General study results and limits: A subsequent analysis found that TCR clusters from the first cohort also tended to co-occur in the 90 to 150 validation repertoires, with about 95% of cluster scores above 0.

The V gene end was trimmed by 6 bases and the J gene end by 4 bases; junction bases not matched to a gene: 10. The germline V gene encodes CDR1 WSHSY and CDR2 SAAADI. CDR3 size: 15 residues. Sequencing used immunoSEQ multiplex PCR; TCRdb keeps in-frame clones, though not all of them. The sample lists about 240,000 clones, around 86% occurring once. About this clone: Its antigen is unidentified.

The sequencing sample was made of PBMCs. The chain couples TRBV10-2 to TRBJ1-1; TRBD1 matches 8 bases. The TCR comes from a young woman in good health and CMV-seropositive. The CDR3, as DNA: TGCGCCAGCAGCGATACAGGGGGAACAGGCACTGAAGCTTTCTTT. It translates to CASSDTGGTGTEAFF.